This TCR beta chain was recovered during a study of cytomegalovirus exposure and HLA in healthy donors. Germline CDR1 reads KGHSH; CDR2 reads LQKENI. The CDR3 has 14 residues. V was clipped by 3 bases and J by 10 bases; unmatched bases: 5. General study points: In a later analysis, V- and J-gene trimming of beta chains associated with a DCLRE1C missense variant, replicated independently.

Of note for this clone: Its antigen remains unknown.

13 Jbeta primers and 60 Vbeta primers were used for the PCR. Here immunoSEQ multiplex PCR was the method, and the copy in TCRdb shows in-frame clones only, minus some. The table records about 140,000 clones, 80% of them present only once. Input material: PBMCs. The sequence came from a male donor in good health and CMV-seronegative. The V and J genes are TRBV18 and TRBJ1-6; 8 bases fit TRBD1. The CDR3 bases are TGTGCCAGCTCACCTTCCAGGGGGCTGTCACCCCTCCACTTT. Translating it yields CASSPSRGLSPLHF.